The next 29 T cell receptor beta chains were all read from a single sample in a study of molecular identifiers for immune sequencing clone quantification. TCRdb called the PCR reads again in MiXCR, with one record for every CDR3 protein. The data hold about 630,000 distinct CDR3 sequences, with 25% observed a single time. The source material was naive CD8+ T cells from blood, with Jurkat cell RNA spiked in. Specified subset: FACS-sorted CD8+CD4-CCR7+CD45RA+ naive T cells. The receptors were gathered from a human donor in good health. Some libraries in this study had Jurkat cell RNA spiked in.

A note on this clonotype: A much larger clone lies a single base off, so this may be a read error. The J gene is TRBJ2-7, the V gene TRBV7-6, with D perhaps matching TRBD1 or TRBD2 (6 bases each). CDR3 length: 16 amino acids. Germline lookup yields CDR1 SGHVS and CDR2 FNYEAQ. The CDR3 loop is CACSLAWGRGGGEQYF. The CDR3 DNA reads as TGTGCCTGCAGCTTAGCCTGGGGCAGGGGAGGCGGCGAGCAGTACTTC.

This clonotype was seen at least ten times. The chain is built from TRBV7-2 and TRBJ2-4; D is perhaps TRBD1 (6 bases). Germline V lookup: CDR1 SGHTA, CDR2 FQGNSA. Trimming removed 6 bases from V and 9 bases from J, with 18 bases in between. The CDR3 contains 14 residues. The CDR3 DNA reads as TGTGCCAGCAGACCCGGGACAACCTACGCCATTCAGTACTTC. Translated, it gives CASRPGTTYAIQYF.

This clonotype has more than one count but fewer than ten. J is TRBJ1-2 and V is TRBV4-3; unclear D gene. Between the trimmed V and J ends, which lost 5 bases and 7 bases, there was a span of 17 bases. Germline lookup yields CDR1 LGHNA and CDR2 YSLEER. The CDR3 extends over 14 amino acids. The CDR3 DNA follows: TGCGCCAGCAGCAACATGGTAGTCTCTAGTGGCTACACCTTC. Translation: CASSNMVVSSGYTF.

This clonotype appeared a single time. This may arise from a read error, as a much more abundant clone is one base away. The final CDR3 position lacks the conserved phenylalanine or tryptophan, pointing to a likely read error. The chain joins TRBV4-3 to TRBJ2-7; tentatively, D is TRBD1 or TRBD2 (5 bases each). From germline, CDR1 is LGHNA and CDR2 YSLEER. The V and J ends lost 2 bases and 4 bases respectively, with 12 bases between them. This CDR3 is 14 amino acids long. The DNA for the CDR3 is TGCGCCAGCAGCCAAAATCTGGGGGATTACGAGCAGTACTCC. This codes for CASSQNLGDYEQYS.

This clonotype has a count of ten or more. The rearrangement uses TRBV7-2 and TRBJ1-1; perhaps TRBD1 as D (5 bases). V was clipped by 1 base and J by 4 bases, with 16 bases between them. Germline lookup yields CDR1 SGHTA and CDR2 FQGNSA. The CDR3 extends over 16 amino acids. CDR3 amino acids: CASSLGWGLNGTEAFF. The CDR3 coding sequence is TGTGCCAGCAGCTTAGGTTGGGGGTTGAATGGCACTGAAGCTTTCTTT.

A remark on this clonotype: Just one base apart from a much larger clone, this may be a read error. The chain employs TRBV13 and TRBJ2-7; D possibly uses TRBD1 or TRBD2 (5 bases each). Germline CDR1 and CDR2: PRHDT and FYEKMQ (reference sequence). CDR3 length: 16 residues. The CDR3 nucleotides read TGTGCCAGCGGCTTAGCGTTGGGGGTTGTAGCCTACGAGCAGTACTTC. This sequence encodes CASGLALGVVAYEQYF.

This clonotype was seen only a few times. This sequence joins TRBV9 and TRBJ1-1, with D possibly being TRBD1 (5 bases). Per the germline V gene, CDR1 is SGDLS and CDR2 is YYNGEE. This CDR3 region has 13 residues. The V end was cut by 3 bases, the J end by 8 bases, with 14 bases between. The CDR3 loop reads CASSAVGRGEAFF. CDR3 sequence (DNA): TGTGCCAGCAGCGCCGTCGGGAGGGGCGAAGCTTTCTTT.

The rearrangement uses TRBV28 and TRBJ2-7; 11 bases fit TRBD2. V was clipped by 6 bases and J by 2 bases; unmatched bases: 12. CDR1 is MDHEN, CDR2 SYDVKM, per germline. The CDR3 sequence is 17 residues long. CDR3 amino acids: CASRYGPGLADAYEQYF. CDR3 DNA sequence: TGTGCCAGCAGGTATGGACCGGGACTAGCGGACGCCTACGAGCAGTACTTC.

This clonotype showed up many times. The DNA for the CDR3 is TGTGCCAGCAGCTCTTCCGTGACAGGGGGCTGGTCAGCCGAGCAGTACTTC. Residues: CASSSSVTGGWSAEQYF. The chain carries TRBV7-9 and TRBJ2-7, with 10 bases identical to TRBD1. J gave up 6 bases and V 4 bases, and 15 bases lay outside the gene matches. The CDR3 extends over 17 amino acids. Looked up from germline, CDR1 is SEHNR and CDR2 is FQNEAQ (reference sequence). Full variable domain (missing parts from reference TRBV7-9 and TRBJ2-7): DTGVSQNPRHKITKRGQNVTFRCDPISEHNRLYWYRQTLGQGPEFLTYFQNEAQLEKSRLLSDRFSAERPKGSFSTLEIQRTEQGDSAMYLCASSSSVTGGWSAEQYFGPGTRLTVT.

This clonotype was seen ten or more times. The gene calls are TRBV7-9 and TRBJ2-7; 8 bases map to TRBD1. This CDR3 contains 16 residues. V dropped 5 bases and J dropped 0; count of bases not matched to a gene: 9. The germline V gene encodes CDR1 SEHNR and CDR2 FQNEAQ (reference sequence). The CDR3 is CASSPVGTGISYEQYF. The DNA for the CDR3 is TGTGCCAGCAGCCCGGTCGGGACAGGAATCTCCTACGAGCAGTACTTC.

This clonotype has a count of ten or more. The chain uses TRBV4-2 and TRBJ1-6; D is undetermined. Trimming took 0 bases from V and 10 from J, leaving 10 bases between them. In germline, CDR1 is LGHNA, CDR2 YNFKEQ. There are 14 residues in the CDR3. The CDR3 DNA reads TGTGCCAGCAGCCAAGAGAATAGCGGATCACCCCTCCACTTT. Amino acid sequence: CASSQENSGSPLHF.

The rearrangement joins TRBV19 to TRBJ1-2, with D unresolved. V was shortened by 4 bases and J by 2 bases, with 5 bases between the two germline ends. The CDR3 is 12 amino acids. Looked up from germline, CDR1 is LNHDA and CDR2 is SQIVND (reference sequence). Written as DNA, the CDR3 is TGTGCCAGTAGTACCCTCAACTATGGCTACACCTTC. The encoded protein is CASSTLNYGYTF.

A note on this clonotype: Compared with germline, one end of the junction differs, possibly owing to a read error. This chain connects TRBV6-2 or TRBV6-3 to TRBJ2-6; perhaps TRBD1 as D (6 bases). This CDR3 has 18 residues. Germline V CDR1 and CDR2: MNHEY, SVGEGT. The CDR3 sequence is CASSYSQERTARANVLPF. In DNA form, the CDR3 reads TGTGCCAGCAGTTACTCGCAGGAGCGGACAGCTAGGGCCAACGTCCTGCCTTTC.

This clonotype was counted many times. The CDR3, as DNA: TGTGCCAGCAACCCCTCAGGACTAGTGGTCACAGATACGCAGTATTTT. Amino acid sequence: CASNPSGLVVTDTQYF. V usage is TRBV11-2 and J usage is TRBJ2-3; 7 positions match TRBD2. Germline V lookup: CDR1 SGHAT, CDR2 FQNNGV. The CDR3 is made up of 16 amino acids. Trimming took 7 bases from V and 2 from J; bases not matched to a gene: 12.

The chain couples TRBV21-1 to TRBJ2-3. TRBV21-1 is designated a pseudogene. The CDR3 totals 16 residues. CDR3 in amino acids: CASSKVVLASADAQYF. The DNA of the CDR3 is TGTGCCAGCAGCAAAGTAGTTCTGGCCAGCGCAGATGCGCAGTATTTT.

The chain recombines TRBV2 with TRBJ2-7; TRBD2 matches 15 bases. This CDR3 region has 17 residues. Losses at the gene ends were 3 bases for V and 0 bases for J; bases not matched to a gene: 3. Germline lookup yields CDR1 SNHLY and CDR2 FYNNEI. CDR3 amino acids: CASSEGLAGGTSYEQYF. CDR3 in DNA: TGTGCCAGCAGTGAGGGACTAGCGGGGGGTACCTCCTACGAGCAGTACTTC. The entire variable domain, with the rest obtained from reference TRBV2 and TRBJ2-7, is as follows: EPEVTQTPSHQVTQMGQEVILRCVPISNHLYFYWYRQILGQKVEFLVSFYNNEISEKSEIFDDQFSVERPDGSNFTLKIRSTKLEDSAMYFCASSEGLAGGTSYEQYFGPGTRLTVT.

This clonotype was observed a handful of times. The chain links TRBV13 to TRBJ2-7; D might be TRBD1 (7 bases). Germline-derived CDR1 and CDR2 are PRHDT and FYEKMQ (reference sequence). V was trimmed by 4 bases and J by 4 bases, leaving 17 bases between them. CDR3 length: 15 amino acids. CDR3 in amino acids: CASSSRGDRNYEQYF. CDR3 nucleotide sequence: TGTGCCAGCAGCTCCAGGGGGGACAGAAATTACGAGCAGTACTTC.

This clonotype was recorded many times. The chain has TRBV7-9 and TRBJ1-4; D is unclear. V was trimmed by 2 bases and J by 3 bases, leaving 7 bases between them. The CDR3 totals 14 residues. Germline values: CDR1 SEHNR, CDR2 FQNEAQ (reference sequence). Written as DNA, the CDR3 is TGTGCCAGCAGCTTACCGTGGGCTAATGAAAAACTGTTTTTT. Its translation is CASSLPWANEKLFF.

A remark on this clonotype: One end of the junction is discordant with germline, which a read error may explain. This rearrangement joins TRBV5-1 to TRBJ1-1; 7 bases are a match to TRBD1. CDR1 SGHRS and CDR2 YFSETQ come from the germline V gene. CDR3 length: 12 residues. CDR3 nucleotide sequence: TGCGCCAGCAGCGGAGGGGGCACTGAAGGTTTCTTT. Protein: CASSGGGTEGFF.

This chain uses TRBV19 with TRBJ2-2; D perhaps matches TRBD2 (5 bases). V lost 3 bases, J lost 6 bases, and 11 bases lay in between. This CDR3 is 14 amino acids long. Per germline, CDR1 LNHDA and CDR2 SQIVND (reference sequence). In nucleotides, the CDR3 is TGTGCCAGTAGTATCTGGGAGAGTTCCGGGGAGCTGTTTTTT. Translating it yields CASSIWESSGELFF.

V is TRBV6-2 or TRBV6-3 and J is TRBJ2-3; no definite D call. Germline V CDR1 and CDR2: MNHEY, SVGEGT. V lost 8 bases and J lost 8, with 8 bases in between. The CDR3 has 10 residues. The CDR3 nucleotides are TGTGCCAGCGGGGAAGTTACGCAGTATTTT. This translates into CASGEVTQYF.

The chain joins TRBV19 to TRBJ2-7; TRBD1 aligns across 12 bases. CDR1 is LNHDA and CDR2 is SQIVND in the germline V gene (reference sequence). Losses at the gene ends were 1 base for V and 6 bases for J; bases not matched to a gene: 4. CDR3 length equals 15 residues. CDR3 residues: CASSIGDRGLVEQYF. CDR3 coding DNA: TGTGCCAGTAGTATAGGGGACAGGGGGCTCGTCGAGCAGTACTTC. Full variable domain (outside the CDR3, taken from reference TRBV19 and TRBJ2-7): DGGITQSPKYLFRKEGQNVTLSCEQNLNHDAMYWYRQDPGQGLRLIYYSQIVNDFQKGDIAEGYSVSREKKESFPLTVTSAQKNPTAFYLCASSIGDRGLVEQYFGPGTRLTVT.

The chain carries TRBV28 and TRBJ2-2; no reliable D call. CDR1 is MDHEN and CDR2 is SYDVKM in the germline V gene. Trimming pared 3 bases from V and 4 bases from J, leaving 12 bases between. The length of the CDR3 is 15 residues. CDR3 nucleotide sequence: TGTGCCAGCAGTTTTAGGCCGTCTTCCACCGGGGAGCTGTTTTTT. Its protein product is CASSFRPSSTGELFF.

This clonotype has just a few counts. This rearrangement joins TRBV7-9 to TRBJ2-1; possible D gene TRBD1, 6 bases. The CDR3 has 16 amino acids. Germline lookup yields CDR1 SEHNR and CDR2 FQNEAQ (reference sequence). V shed 5 bases and J shed 0 bases, with 14 bases lying between them. Here the CDR3 DNA reads TGTGCCAGCAGCCCTCCACAGGGAAGCTCCTACAATGAGCAGTTCTTC. Residues: CASSPPQGSSYNEQFF.

This sequence joins TRBV7-9 and TRBJ2-3; D possibly corresponds to TRBD2 (5 bases). CDR3 length: 14 amino acids. Per the germline V gene, CDR1 is SEHNR and CDR2 is FQNEAQ (reference sequence). Trimming shortened V by 8 bases and J by 1 base, and 13 bases separated the two germline ends. The CDR3 coding sequence is TGTGCCAGCGGTCGAGAAGCGGGCACAGATACGCAGTATTTT. It codes for CASGREAGTDTQYF. The full variable domain, with the rest looked up from reference TRBV7-9 and TRBJ2-3, is DTGVSQNPRHKITKRGQNVTFRCDPISEHNRLYWYRQTLGQGPEFLTYFQNEAQLEKSRLLSDRFSAERPKGSFSTLEIQRTEQGDSAMYLCASGREAGTDTQYFGPGTRLTVL.

V gene TRBV2 combines with J gene TRBJ2-7, with 7 bases that match TRBD1. This CDR3 spans 14 amino acids. J lost 1 base, V lost 3 bases, and 3 bases had no gene match. Looked up from germline, CDR1 is SNHLY and CDR2 is FYNNEI. The CDR3: CASSDGTASYEQYF. CDR3 nucleotides: TGTGCCAGCAGTGACGGGACAGCATCCTACGAGCAGTACTTC. Variable domain in full (rest from reference TRBV2 and TRBJ2-7): EPEVTQTPSHQVTQMGQEVILRCVPISNHLYFYWYRQILGQKVEFLVSFYNNEISEKSEIFDDQFSVERPDGSNFTLKIRSTKLEDSAMYFCASSDGTASYEQYFGPGTRLTVT.

This clonotype has a count of ten or more. The chain's CDR3 is CASSSSDASSYGYTF. Written as DNA, the CDR3 is TGTGCCAGCAGCTCCAGTGATGCCAGTTCTTATGGCTACACCTTC. This chain links TRBV7-9 with TRBJ1-2; D not certain. The CDR3 spans 15 residues. Germline lookup yields CDR1 SEHNR and CDR2 FQNEAQ (reference sequence). Trimming stripped 4 bases from V and 5 bases from J, with 17 bases between.

The chain employs TRBV9 and TRBJ2-6, with 7 positions matching TRBD1. The junction had 6 bases not matched to a gene; V was cut back by 5 bases and J by 4 bases. CDR3 length: 15 residues. Germline loops: CDR1 SGDLS, CDR2 YYNGEE. DNA for the CDR3: TGTGCCAGCAGTCCCCAGGGACAGGGGGCCAACGTCCTGACTTTC. Its translation: CASSPQGQGANVLTF.

This clonotype was found a few times. The chain couples TRBV4-1 to TRBJ1-2; D may be TRBD1 (5 bases). This CDR3 has 17 residues. Germline assignment: CDR1 MGHRA and CDR2 YSYEKL. Trimming left V 4 bases short and J 0 bases short, with 18 bases between. This CDR3 reads CASSPNPGTEANYGYTF. In DNA, the CDR3 is TGCGCCAGCAGCCCCAACCCCGGGACGGAAGCTAACTATGGCTACACCTTC.